The rows below give T cell receptor beta chains drawn from one sample of a study of Ad26.COV2.S vaccination and SARS-CoV-2 variants. Data came from immunoSEQ multiplex PCR; TCRdb stores just in-frame clones and leaves some out. The sample carries roughly 350,000 clones, 80% to 90% recorded once. Specimen: peripheral blood, collected in a trial of Ad26.COV2.S vaccine versus placebo. The receptor set was obtained from a person aged 18-60 years who received the Ad26.COV2.S COVID-19 vaccine or a placebo. Each CDR3 is given with its conserved first and last residue. A D gene is named only where the DNA matches it firmly. Size is omitted from some rows. Given values are once, few, many or a class for expanded clones.

-,-,TRBV19,TRBJ1-2,TGTGCCAGTAGTATAGGCAGGGACCTCTATGGCTACACCTTC,CASSIGRDLYGYTF
-,TRBD2,TRBV29-1,TRBJ2-1,TGCAGCGTGCGGACTAGCGGGAGGGCGGGGGTCTCCTACAATGAGCAGTTCTTC,CSVRTSGRAGVSYNEQFF
few,-,TRBV14,TRBJ1-1,TGTGCCAGCAGCTATATCCTGGACACTGAAGCTTTCTTT,CASSYILDTEAFF
-,-,TRBV28,TRBJ1-2,TGTGCCAGCAGTTTAGCGTCCTCGAGTGGCTACACCTTC,CASSLASSSGYTF
-,-,TRBV13,TRBJ1-2,TGTGCCAGCAGCCTAGCTCGGACCGTCCTGAATGGCTACACCTTC,CASSLARTVLNGYTF
-,-,TRBV7-9,TRBJ1-5,TGTGCCAGCAGCCTACGGACGGAAGAAGGGAATCAGCCCCAGCATTTT,CASSLRTEEGNQPQHF
-,-,TRBV19,TRBJ2-1,TGTGCCAGTAGTACCCCACAGACAGGGAGGAATGAGCAGTTCTTC,CASSTPQTGRNEQFF
-,-,TRBV3-1/TRBV3-2,TRBJ2-6,TGTGCCAGCAGCCTAGCGTCAGGGGCCAACGTCCTGACTTTC,CASSLASGANVLTF
-,-,TRBV6-5,TRBJ2-7,TGTGCCAGCAGTTACTCGGCAGGGGGGTCCTACGAGCAGTACTTC,CASSYSAGGSYEQYF
once,-,TRBV28,TRBJ1-6,TGTGCCAGCAGTTTTCCCCACAGGGAGGACCTGAGCTCCTATAATTCACCCCTCCACTTT,CASSFPHREDLSSYNSPLHF
-,-,TRBV24-1,TRBJ2-1,TGTGCCACCAGTGATAAGAGGGTGGGTGTCAATGAGCAGTTCTTC,CATSDKRVGVNEQFF
-,TRBD1,TRBV27,TRBJ2-7,TGTGCCAGCAGTAGGGGACAGGGTACCTACGAGCAGTACTTC,CASSRGQGTYEQYF
-,TRBD2,TRBV5-1,TRBJ2-1,TGCGCCAGCAGCTTGGATGGTCTAGCGGGGTACAATGAGCAGTTCTTC,CASSLDGLAGYNEQFF
-,-,TRBV7-8,TRBJ1-1,TGTGCCAGCAGCTTGGGAGAGGAGAACACTGAAGCTTTCTTT,CASSLGEENTEAFF
-,TRBD1,TRBV11-2,TRBJ2-2,TGTGCCAGCAGTTCCCGGGACAGGGGTTCCGGGGAGCTGTTTTTT,CASSSRDRGSGELFF
once,TRBD1,TRBV30,TRBJ2-7,TGTGCCTGGACCGTCCGTGGGACAGGGGAGATCGACGAGCAGTACTTC,CAWTVRGTGEIDEQYF
-,TRBD2,TRBV7-6,TRBJ2-7,TGTGCCAGCAGCCTTAGCGGGAGTGTCTACGAGCAGTACTTC,CASSLSGSVYEQYF
once,-,TRBV29-1,TRBJ2-2,TGCAGCGTTGGAGGGTCGAACACCGGGGAGCTGTTTTTT,CSVGGSNTGELFF
-,-,TRBV5-1,TRBJ2-2,TGCGCCAGCAGACCGGGGACCGCCGGGGAGCTGTTTTTT,CASRPGTAGELFF
-,-,TRBV3-1/TRBV3-2,TRBJ1-1,TGTGCCAGCAGCCCATTCGACAGAGAGAACACTGAAGCTTTCTTT,CASSPFDRENTEAFF